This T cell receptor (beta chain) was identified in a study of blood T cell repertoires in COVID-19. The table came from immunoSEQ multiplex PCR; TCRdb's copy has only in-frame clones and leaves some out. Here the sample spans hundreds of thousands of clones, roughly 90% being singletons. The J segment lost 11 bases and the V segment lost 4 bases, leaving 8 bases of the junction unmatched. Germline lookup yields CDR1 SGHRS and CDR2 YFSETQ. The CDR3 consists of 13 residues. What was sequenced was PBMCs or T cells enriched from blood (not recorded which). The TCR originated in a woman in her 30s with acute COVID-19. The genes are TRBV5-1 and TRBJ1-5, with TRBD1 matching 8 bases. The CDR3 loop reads CASSRRTGLAQHF. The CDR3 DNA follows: TGCGCCAGCAGCCGAAGGACAGGGCTGGCCCAGCATTTT.